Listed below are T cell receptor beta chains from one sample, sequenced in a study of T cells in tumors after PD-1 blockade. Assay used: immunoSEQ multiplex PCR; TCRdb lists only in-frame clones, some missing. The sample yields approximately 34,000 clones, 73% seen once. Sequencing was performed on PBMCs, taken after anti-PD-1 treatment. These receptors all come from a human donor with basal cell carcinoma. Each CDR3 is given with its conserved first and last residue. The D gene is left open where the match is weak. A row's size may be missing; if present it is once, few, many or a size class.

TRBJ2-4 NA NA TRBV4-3 CASSQERGGAKNIQYF TGCGCCAGCAGCCAAGAAAGGGGTGGGGCCAAAAACATTCAGTACTTC
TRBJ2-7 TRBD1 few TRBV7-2 CASSPDSGTGSYEQYF TGTGCCAGCAGTCCGGACTCCGGGACAGGGTCCTACGAGCAGTACTTC
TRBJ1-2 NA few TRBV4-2 CASSQDRLPYTF TGTGCCAGCAGCCAAGATAGGTTACCCTACACCTTC
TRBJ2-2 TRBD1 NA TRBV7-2 CASSLATGARTGELFF TGTGCCAGCAGTCTAGCGACAGGGGCGCGGACCGGGGAGCTGTTTTTT
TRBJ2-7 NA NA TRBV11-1 CASSLAHTLGGEQYF TGTGCCAGCAGCTTAGCTCACACCTTAGGTGGGGAGCAGTACTTC
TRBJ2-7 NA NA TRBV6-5 CASSDSHTGVPEYF TGTGCCAGCAGTGACTCTCACACGGGTGTCCCGGAGTACTTC
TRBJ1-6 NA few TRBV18 CASSPKGSPLHF TGTGCCAGCTCACCAAAGGGGTCACCCCTCCACTTT
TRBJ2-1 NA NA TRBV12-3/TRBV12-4 CASSLSWAEQFF TGTGCCAGCAGTTTAAGTTGGGCTGAGCAGTTCTTC
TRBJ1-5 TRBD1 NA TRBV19 CAGYRGGNQPQHF TGTGCCGGGTACAGGGGAGGCAATCAGCCCCAGCATTTT
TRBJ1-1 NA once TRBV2 CASKDDGGAAEAFF TGTGCCAGCAAAGACGATGGGGGGGCGGCTGAAGCTTTCTTT
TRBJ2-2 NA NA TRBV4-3 CASSQRLGANTGELFF TGCGCCAGCAGCCAACGACTGGGGGCGAACACCGGGGAGCTGTTTTTT
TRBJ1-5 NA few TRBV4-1 CASSQDSAGRGPQHF TGCGCCAGCAGCCAAGATTCGGCAGGGAGGGGACCCCAGCATTTT
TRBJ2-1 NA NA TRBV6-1 CASSEWGGAYNEQFF TGTGCCAGCAGTGAGTGGGGCGGAGCCTACAATGAGCAGTTCTTC
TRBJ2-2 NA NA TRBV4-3 CASSQRTSRGTGELFF TGCGCCAGCAGCCAAAGGACAAGCAGGGGCACCGGGGAGCTGTTTTTT
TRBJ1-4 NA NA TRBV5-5 CASSLELRWNEKLFF TGTGCCAGCAGCTTGGAACTTCGTTGGAATGAAAAACTGTTTTTT
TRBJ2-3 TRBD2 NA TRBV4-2 CASSQEPLGSGRVSDTQYF TGTGCCAGCAGCCAAGAGCCCCTGGGTAGCGGGAGGGTATCAGATACGCAGTATTTT
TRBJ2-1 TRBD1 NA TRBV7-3 CASSPPGQGYNEQFF TGTGCCAGCAGCCCACCTGGACAGGGCTACAATGAGCAGTTCTTC
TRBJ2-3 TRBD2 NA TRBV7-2 CASSLRASGGSTDTQYF TGTGCCAGCAGCTTAAGGGCTAGCGGGGGGAGCACAGATACGCAGTATTTT
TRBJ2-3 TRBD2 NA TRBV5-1 CASSLAGGANTQYF TGCGCCAGCAGCTTGGCCGGGGGGGCAAATACGCAGTATTTT
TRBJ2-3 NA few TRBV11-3 CASSLAGPSTDTQYF TGTGCCAGCAGCTTGGCGGGGCCTAGCACAGATACGCAGTATTTT
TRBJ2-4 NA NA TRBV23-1 CASRAGEGELKNIQYF TGCGCCAGCAGGGCCGGCGAGGGGGAGCTCAAAAACATTCAGTACTTC
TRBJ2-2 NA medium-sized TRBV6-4 CASTPGTDSNTGELFF TGTGCCAGCACCCCGGGGACGGACTCAAACACCGGGGAGCTGTTTTTT
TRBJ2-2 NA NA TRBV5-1 CASKSSGNTGELFF TGCGCCAGCAAATCGTCAGGGAACACCGGGGAGCTGTTTTTT
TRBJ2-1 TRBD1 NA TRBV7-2 CASSTRTGNNEQFF TGTGCCAGCAGCACCCGGACAGGGAACAATGAGCAGTTCTTC
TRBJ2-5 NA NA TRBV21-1 CASSKRCRVPPPRETQYF TGTGCCAGCAGCAAACGTTGCAGGGTTCCACCCCCAAGGGAGACCCAGTACTTC
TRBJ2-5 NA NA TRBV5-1 CASSLGGGTGETQYF TGCGCCAGCAGCCTGGGAGGCGGGACGGGAGAGACCCAGTACTTC
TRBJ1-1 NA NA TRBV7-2 CASSSEGGGGTEAFF TGTGCCAGCAGCTCCGAAGGAGGGGGGGGCACTGAAGCTTTCTTT
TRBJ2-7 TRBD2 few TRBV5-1 CASSLTGTSGRASIEYEQYF TGCGCCAGCAGCTTGACCGGGACTAGCGGGAGGGCCAGCATCGAATACGAGCAGTACTTC
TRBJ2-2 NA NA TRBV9 CASSVGGGVTGELFF TGTGCCAGCAGCGTAGGGGGCGGGGTCACCGGGGAGCTGTTTTTT
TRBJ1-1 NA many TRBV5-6 CASSLPGLGQNTEAFF TGTGCCAGCAGCTTGCCCGGCCTGGGGCAGAACACTGAAGCTTTCTTT
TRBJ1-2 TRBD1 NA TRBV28 CASSSPAGTGYGYTF TGTGCCAGCAGCTCCCCCGCCGGGACAGGCTATGGCTACACCTTC
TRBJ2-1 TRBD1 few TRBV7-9 CASSSRQGYNEQFF TGTGCCAGCAGCTCCCGACAGGGCTACAATGAGCAGTTCTTC
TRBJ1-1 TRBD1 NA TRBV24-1 CATSAADRGLYTEAFF TGTGCCACCAGTGCCGCCGACAGGGGGCTCTACACTGAAGCTTTCTTT
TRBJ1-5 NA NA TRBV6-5 CASSLFWNQPQHF TGTGCCAGCAGTCTGTTTTGGAATCAGCCCCAGCATTTT
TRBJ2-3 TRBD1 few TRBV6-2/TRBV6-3 CASSRYSDRAADTQYF TGTGCCAGCAGCAGATACAGCGACAGGGCCGCAGATACGCAGTATTTT
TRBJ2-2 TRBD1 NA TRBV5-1 CASSWGQGTGELFF TGCGCCAGCAGCTGGGGACAGGGGACCGGGGAGCTGTTTTTT
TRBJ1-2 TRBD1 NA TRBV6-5 CASSKTGVEGYTF TGTGCCAGCAGTAAGACAGGGGTAGAGGGCTACACCTTC
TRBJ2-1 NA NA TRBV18 CASSPTAQAPDEQFF TGTGCCAGCTCACCAACAGCCCAGGCGCCCGATGAGCAGTTCTTC
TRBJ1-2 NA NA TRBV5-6 CASSLMQGRYGYTF TGTGCCAGCAGCTTGATGCAGGGGCGGTATGGCTACACCTTC
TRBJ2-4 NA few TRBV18 CASSPPRVGAKNIQYF TGTGCCAGCTCACCACCTCGGGTAGGGGCCAAAAACATTCAGTACTTC
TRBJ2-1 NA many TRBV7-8 CASSSLGLFEQFF TGTGCCAGCAGCTCCCTAGGACTATTTGAGCAGTTCTTC
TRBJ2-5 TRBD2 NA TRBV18 CASSRTGTNGETQYF TGTGCCAGCTCACGAACCGGGACTAACGGAGAGACCCAGTACTTC
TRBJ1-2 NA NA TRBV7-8 CASSPRDFYGYTF TGTGCCAGCAGCCCTCGAGATTTTTATGGCTACACCTTC
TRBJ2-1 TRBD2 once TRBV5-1 CASSLLGLAVLGEQFF TGCGCCAGCAGCTTATTGGGACTAGCGGTCCTCGGGGAGCAGTTCTTC
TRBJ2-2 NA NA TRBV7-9 CASSPQGTGELFF TGTGCCAGCAGTCCCCAGGGCACCGGGGAGCTGTTTTTT
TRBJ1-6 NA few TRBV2 CASSAIQGSSPLHF TGTGCCAGCAGTGCAATCCAGGGGAGCTCACCCCTCCACTTT
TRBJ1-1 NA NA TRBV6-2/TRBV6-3 CASSPWMNTEAFF TGTGCCAGCAGTCCATGGATGAACACTGAAGCTTTCTTT